This T cell receptor (beta chain) was observed in a study of cytomegalovirus exposure and HLA in healthy donors. The CDR3 has 12 amino acids. In germline, CDR1 is SQVTM, CDR2 ANQGSEA. With regard to this clone: Other DNA sequences in this specimen translate into the identical CDR3.

The PCR employed 60 Vbeta primers together with 13 Jbeta primers. The protocol was immunoSEQ multiplex PCR, while the TCRdb copy is restricted to in-frame clones and leaves out a portion. The sample shows more than 150,000 clones, 84% of them seen only once. The receptor was isolated from a girl aged 2-9 years in good health and CMV-seropositive. This chain links TRBV29-1 with TRBJ2-1; TRBD2 might be the D (6 bases). Sequencing input: PBMCs. The DNA for the CDR3 is TGCAGTGGGAGGCCCTCCTACAATGAGCAGTTCTTC. Translated: CSGRPSYNEQFF.